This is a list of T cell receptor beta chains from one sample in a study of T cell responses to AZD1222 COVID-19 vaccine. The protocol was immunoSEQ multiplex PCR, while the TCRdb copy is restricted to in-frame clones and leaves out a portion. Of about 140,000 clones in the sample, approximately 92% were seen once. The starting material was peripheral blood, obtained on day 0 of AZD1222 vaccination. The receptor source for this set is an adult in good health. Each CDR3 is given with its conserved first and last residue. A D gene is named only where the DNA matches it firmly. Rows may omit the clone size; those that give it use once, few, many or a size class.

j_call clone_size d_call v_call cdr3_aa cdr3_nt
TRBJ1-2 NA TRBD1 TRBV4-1 CASSQPRTGPGYTF TGCGCCAGCAGCCAACCTCGGACAGGCCCGGGCTACACCTTC
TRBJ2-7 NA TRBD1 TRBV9 CASSLGQGFSYEQYF TGTGCCAGCAGCCTGGGACAGGGTTTCTCCTACGAGCAGTACTTC
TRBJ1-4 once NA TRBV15 CATSLVTGDNEKLFF TGTGCCACCAGCCTCGTCACGGGTGACAATGAAAAACTGTTTTTT
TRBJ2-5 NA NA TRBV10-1 CASSEAGQETQYF TGCGCCAGCAGTGAGGCGGGGCAAGAGACCCAGTACTTC
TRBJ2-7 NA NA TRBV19 CASSIWGGEQYF TGTGCCAGTAGTATTTGGGGCGGCGAGCAGTACTTC
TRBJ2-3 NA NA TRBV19 CASSILGTDTQYF TGTGCCAGTAGTATACTGGGAACAGATACGCAGTATTTT
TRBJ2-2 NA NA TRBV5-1 CASSWGYELGIGELFF TGCGCCAGCAGCTGGGGATACGAGCTTGGGATTGGGGAGCTGTTTTTT
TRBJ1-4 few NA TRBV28 CASRANRDGDEKLFF TGTGCCAGCAGGGCCAACAGGGATGGTGATGAAAAACTGTTTTTT
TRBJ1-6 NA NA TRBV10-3 CAIRAGRWADSPLHF TGTGCCATCAGGGCGGGACGGTGGGCGGATTCACCCCTCCACTTT
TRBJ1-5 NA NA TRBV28 CASRLGDQPQHF TGTGCCAGCAGACTCGGGGATCAGCCCCAGCATTTT
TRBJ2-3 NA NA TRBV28 CASSSQTSTDTQYF TGTGCCAGCAGTTCTCAAACTAGCACAGATACGCAGTATTTT
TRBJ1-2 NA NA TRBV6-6 CASSQDRPSGYTF TGTGCCAGCAGCCAAGACAGACCCTCTGGCTACACCTTC
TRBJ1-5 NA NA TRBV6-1 CASSEQVSNQPQHF TGTGCCAGCAGTGAACAGGTCAGCAATCAGCCCCAGCATTTT
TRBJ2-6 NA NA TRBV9 CASSVGRGANVLTF TGTGCCAGCAGCGTAGGGAGAGGGGCCAACGTCCTGACTTTC
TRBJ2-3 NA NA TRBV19 CASSIGAGPTDTQYF TGTGCCAGTAGTATAGGGGCGGGGCCGACAGATACGCAGTATTTT
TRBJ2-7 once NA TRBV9 CASSPEPRSYEQYF TGTGCCAGCAGCCCCGAGCCCAGGAGTTACGAGCAGTACTTC
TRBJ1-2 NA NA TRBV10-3 CAISESGDKVLLYGYTF TGTGCCATCAGTGAGTCTGGGGATAAGGTCTTACTCTATGGCTACACCTTC
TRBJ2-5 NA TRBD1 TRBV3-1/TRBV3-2 CASSQEQGAWVTQYF TGTGCCAGCAGCCAAGAACAGGGGGCTTGGGTGACCCAGTACTTC
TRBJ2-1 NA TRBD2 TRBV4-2 CASSPLRSGGGAHEQFF TGTGCCAGCAGCCCCCTGAGGTCGGGAGGGGGGGCCCATGAGCAGTTCTTC
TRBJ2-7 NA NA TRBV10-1 CASSESLNYEQYF TGCGCCAGCAGTGAGTCGCTGAACTACGAGCAGTACTTC
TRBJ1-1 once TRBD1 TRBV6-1 CASSEPRGQGVTEAFF TGTGCCAGCAGTGAACCGAGGGGACAGGGGGTCACTGAAGCTTTCTTT
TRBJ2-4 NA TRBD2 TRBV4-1 CASSPPGATGLAGGIAKNIQYF TGCGCCAGCAGCCCACCCGGGGCGACGGGACTAGCGGGAGGGATAGCCAAAAACATTCAGTACTTC
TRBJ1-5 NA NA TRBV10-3 CAISAANQPQHF TGTGCCATCAGCGCGGCTAATCAGCCCCAGCATTTT
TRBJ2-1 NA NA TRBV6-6 CASSGVPRDEQFF TGTGCCAGCAGCGGGGTTCCTCGGGATGAGCAGTTCTTC
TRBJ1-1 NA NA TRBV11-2 CASSLDWGRMNTEAFF TGTGCCAGCAGCTTAGATTGGGGGAGGATGAACACTGAAGCTTTCTTT
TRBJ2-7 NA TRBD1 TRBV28 CASSSPGQVTYEQYF TGTGCCAGCAGTTCGCCGGGACAGGTCACCTACGAGCAGTACTTC
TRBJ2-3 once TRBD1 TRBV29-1 CSVESQGVRTQYF TGCAGCGTTGAATCCCAGGGGGTCCGGACGCAGTATTTT
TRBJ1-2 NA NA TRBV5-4 CASSPDSAGYTF TGTGCCAGCAGCCCGGACTCAGCGGGCTACACCTTC
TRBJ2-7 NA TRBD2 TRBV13 CASRQKGTSSQRGPSYEQYF TGTGCCAGCAGGCAGAAAGGGACTAGCTCGCAGAGGGGACCCTCCTACGAGCAGTACTTC
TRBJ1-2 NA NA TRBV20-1 CSASYSYFEGWDGYTF TGCAGTGCTAGTTACTCTTATTTCGAGGGATGGGATGGCTACACCTTC
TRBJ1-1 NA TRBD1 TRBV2 CASSYRGTEAFF TGTGCCAGCAGTTACAGGGGCACTGAAGCTTTCTTT
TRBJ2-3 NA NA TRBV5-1 CASSNRAQGTDTQYF TGCGCCAGCAGCAATAGGGCACAGGGCACAGATACGCAGTATTTT
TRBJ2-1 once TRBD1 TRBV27 CASSAYRGPNEQFF TGTGCCAGCAGTGCTTACAGGGGACCCAATGAGCAGTTCTTC
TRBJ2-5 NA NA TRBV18 CASSPLEGYQETQYF TGTGCCAGCTCACCTCTAGAGGGTTACCAAGAGACCCAGTACTTC
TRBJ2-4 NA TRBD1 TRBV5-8 CASSYRGRKNIQYF TGTGCCAGCAGCTACAGGGGGAGAAAAAACATTCAGTACTTC
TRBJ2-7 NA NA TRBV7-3 CASSPSDAPSIYEQYF TGTGCCAGCAGCCCTTCTGACGCCCCATCCATCTACGAGCAGTACTTC
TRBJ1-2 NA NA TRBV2 CASSGGEGSYGYTF TGTGCCAGCAGTGGAGGGGAGGGAAGCTATGGCTACACCTTC
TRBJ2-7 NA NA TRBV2 CASSEEPTVAYEQYF TGTGCCAGCAGCGAGGAACCCACGGTGGCCTACGAGCAGTACTTC
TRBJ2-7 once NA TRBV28 CASSLPGRSYEQYF TGTGCCAGCTCCCTCCCGGGCAGGAGCTACGAGCAGTACTTC
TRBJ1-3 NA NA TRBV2 CASSVWVSGNTIYF TGTGCCAGCAGTGTTTGGGTCTCTGGAAACACCATATATTTT
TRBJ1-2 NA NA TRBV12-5 CASGLYRSRGYGYTF TGTGCTAGTGGTTTGTACCGGTCCCGGGGCTATGGCTACACCTTC
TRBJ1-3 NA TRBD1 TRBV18 CASSPTGTGVGNTIYF TGTGCCAGCTCACCGACCGGGACAGGGGTCGGAAACACCATATATTTT
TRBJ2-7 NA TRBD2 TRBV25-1 CASSEYGGYGYEQYF TGTGCCAGCAGTGAATACGGGGGGTACGGGTACGAGCAGTACTTC
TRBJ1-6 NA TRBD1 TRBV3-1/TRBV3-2 CASSQGTGMDSPLHF TGTGCCAGCAGCCAAGGGACAGGGATGGATTCACCCCTCCACTTT